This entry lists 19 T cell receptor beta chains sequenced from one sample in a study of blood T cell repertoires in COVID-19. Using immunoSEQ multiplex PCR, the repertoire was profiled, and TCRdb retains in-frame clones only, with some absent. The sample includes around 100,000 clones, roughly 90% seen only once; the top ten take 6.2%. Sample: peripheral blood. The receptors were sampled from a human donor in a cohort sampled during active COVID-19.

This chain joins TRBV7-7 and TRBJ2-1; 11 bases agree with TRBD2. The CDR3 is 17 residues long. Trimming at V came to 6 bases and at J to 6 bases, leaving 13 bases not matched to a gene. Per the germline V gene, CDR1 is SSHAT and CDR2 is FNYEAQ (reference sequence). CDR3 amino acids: CASSKLLGSGGGNEQFF. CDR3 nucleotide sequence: TGTGCCAGCAGTAAACTTTTGGGTAGCGGGGGGGGCAATGAGCAGTTCTTC.

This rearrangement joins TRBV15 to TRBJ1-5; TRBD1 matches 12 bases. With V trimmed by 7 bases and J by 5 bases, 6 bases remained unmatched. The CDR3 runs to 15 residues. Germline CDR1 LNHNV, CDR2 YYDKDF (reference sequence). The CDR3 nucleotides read TGTGCCACCAACCGGGACAGGGGGCGCGATCAGCCCCAGCATTTT. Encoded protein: CATNRDRGRDQPQHF.

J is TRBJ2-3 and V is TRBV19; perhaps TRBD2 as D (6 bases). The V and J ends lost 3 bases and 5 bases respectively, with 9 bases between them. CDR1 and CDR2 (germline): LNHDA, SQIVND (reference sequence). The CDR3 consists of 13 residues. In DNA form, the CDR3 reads TGTGCCAGTAGTATGGCGGGACTAGATACGCAGTATTTT. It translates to CASSMAGLDTQYF.

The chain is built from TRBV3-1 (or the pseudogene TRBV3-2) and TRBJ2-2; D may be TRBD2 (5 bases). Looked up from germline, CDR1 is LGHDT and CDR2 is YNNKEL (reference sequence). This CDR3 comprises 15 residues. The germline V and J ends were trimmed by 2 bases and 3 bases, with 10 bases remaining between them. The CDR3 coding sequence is TGTGCCAGCAGCCAATTTTCCGGGGACACCGGGGAGCTGTTTTTT. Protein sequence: CASSQFSGDTGELFF.

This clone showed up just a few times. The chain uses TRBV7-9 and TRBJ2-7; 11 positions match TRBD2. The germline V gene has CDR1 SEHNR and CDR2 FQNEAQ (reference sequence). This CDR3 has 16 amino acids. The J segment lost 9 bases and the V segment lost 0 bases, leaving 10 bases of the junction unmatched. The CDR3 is CASSLAGTSGLRGQYF. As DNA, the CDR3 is TGTGCCAGCAGCTTAGCCGGGACTAGCGGTCTACGAGGGCAGTACTTC.

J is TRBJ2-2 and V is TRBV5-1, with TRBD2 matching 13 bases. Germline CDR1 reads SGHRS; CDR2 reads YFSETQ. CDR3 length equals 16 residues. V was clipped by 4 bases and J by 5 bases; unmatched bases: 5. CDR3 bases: TGCGCCAGCAGCCCAGGACTAGCGGGAGCTACCGGGGAGCTGTTTTTT. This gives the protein CASSPGLAGATGELFF.

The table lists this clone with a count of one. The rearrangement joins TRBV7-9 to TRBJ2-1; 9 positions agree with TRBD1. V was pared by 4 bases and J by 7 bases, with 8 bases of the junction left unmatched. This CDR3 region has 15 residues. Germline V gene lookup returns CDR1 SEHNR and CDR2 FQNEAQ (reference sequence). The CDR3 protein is CASSSSTGGGNEQFF. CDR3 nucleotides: TGTGCCAGCAGCTCTTCGACAGGGGGTGGAAATGAGCAGTTCTTC.

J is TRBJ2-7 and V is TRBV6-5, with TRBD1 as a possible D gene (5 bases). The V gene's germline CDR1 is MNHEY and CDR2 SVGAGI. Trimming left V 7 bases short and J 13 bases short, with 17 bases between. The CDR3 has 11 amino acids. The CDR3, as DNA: TGTGCCAGCAATAGGGCAGGGTGGTATTACTTC. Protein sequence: CASNRAGWYYF.

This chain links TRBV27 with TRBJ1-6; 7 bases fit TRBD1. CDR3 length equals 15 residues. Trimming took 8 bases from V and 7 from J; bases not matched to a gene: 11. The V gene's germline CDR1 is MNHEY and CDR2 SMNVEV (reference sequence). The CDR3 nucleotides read TGTGCCAGCGGGAGAGGGGACAGATTGAATTCACCCCTCCACTTT. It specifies CASGRGDRLNSPLHF.

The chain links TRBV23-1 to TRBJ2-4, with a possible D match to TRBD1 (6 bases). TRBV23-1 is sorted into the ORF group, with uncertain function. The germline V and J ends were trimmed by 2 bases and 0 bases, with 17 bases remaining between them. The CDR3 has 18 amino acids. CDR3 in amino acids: CASSQRDITARAKNIQYF. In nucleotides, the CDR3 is TGCGCCAGCAGTCAACGGGACATCACCGCCAGAGCCAAAAACATTCAGTACTTC.

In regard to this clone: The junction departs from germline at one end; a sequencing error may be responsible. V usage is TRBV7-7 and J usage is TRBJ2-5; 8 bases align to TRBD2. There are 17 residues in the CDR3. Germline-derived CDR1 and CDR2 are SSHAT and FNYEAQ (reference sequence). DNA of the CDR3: TGTGCTAGCAGCTTGGCCTATGGGAGCGGGAGCATGGAGACCCAGTACTTC. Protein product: CASSLAYGSGSMETQYF.

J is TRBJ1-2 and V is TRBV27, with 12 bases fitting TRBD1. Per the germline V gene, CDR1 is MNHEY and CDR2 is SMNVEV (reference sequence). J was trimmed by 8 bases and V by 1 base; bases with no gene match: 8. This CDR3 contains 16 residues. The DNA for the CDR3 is TGTGCCAGCAGTTTATTAGGTGGGACAGGGGGCCACGGCTACACCTTC. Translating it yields CASSLLGGTGGHGYTF.

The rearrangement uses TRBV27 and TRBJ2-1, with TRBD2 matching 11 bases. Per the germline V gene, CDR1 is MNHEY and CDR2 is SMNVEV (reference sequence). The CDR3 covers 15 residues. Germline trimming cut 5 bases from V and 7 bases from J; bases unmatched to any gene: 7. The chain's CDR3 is CASSKLAGARNEQFF. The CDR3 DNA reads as TGTGCCAGCAGTAAACTAGCGGGAGCTAGAAATGAGCAGTTCTTC.

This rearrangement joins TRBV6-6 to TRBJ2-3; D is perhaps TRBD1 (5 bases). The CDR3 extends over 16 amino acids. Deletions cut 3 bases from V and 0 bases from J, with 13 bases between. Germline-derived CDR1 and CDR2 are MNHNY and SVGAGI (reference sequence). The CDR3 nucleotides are TGTGCCAGCAGTTATGTGGGGCAACCTAGCACAGATACGCAGTATTTT. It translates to CASSYVGQPSTDTQYF.

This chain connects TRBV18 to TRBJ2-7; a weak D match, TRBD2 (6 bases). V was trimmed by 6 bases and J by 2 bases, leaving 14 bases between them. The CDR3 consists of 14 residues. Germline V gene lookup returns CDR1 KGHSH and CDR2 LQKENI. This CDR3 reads CASSLREGPYEQYF. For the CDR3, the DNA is TGTGCCAGCTCCCTGCGGGAAGGCCCCTACGAGCAGTACTTC.

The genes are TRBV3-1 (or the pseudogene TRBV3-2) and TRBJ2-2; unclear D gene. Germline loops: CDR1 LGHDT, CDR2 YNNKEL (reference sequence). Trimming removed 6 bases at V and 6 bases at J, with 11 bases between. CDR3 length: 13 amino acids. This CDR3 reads CASRHSYAGELFF. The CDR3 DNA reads TGTGCCAGCAGACACAGCTACGCCGGGGAGCTGTTTTTT.

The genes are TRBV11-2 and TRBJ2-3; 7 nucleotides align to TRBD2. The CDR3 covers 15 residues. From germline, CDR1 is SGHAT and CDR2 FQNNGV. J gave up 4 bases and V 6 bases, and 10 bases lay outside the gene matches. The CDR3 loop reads CASRTTGLQADTQYF. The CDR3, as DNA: TGTGCCAGCAGGACAACGGGACTACAAGCAGATACGCAGTATTTT. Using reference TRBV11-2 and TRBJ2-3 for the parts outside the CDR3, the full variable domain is EAGVAQSPRYKIIEKRQSVAFWCNPISGHATLYWYQQILGQGPKLLIQFQNNGVVDDSQLPKDRFSAERLKGVDSTLKIQPAKLEDSAVYLCASRTTGLQADTQYFGPGTRLTVL.

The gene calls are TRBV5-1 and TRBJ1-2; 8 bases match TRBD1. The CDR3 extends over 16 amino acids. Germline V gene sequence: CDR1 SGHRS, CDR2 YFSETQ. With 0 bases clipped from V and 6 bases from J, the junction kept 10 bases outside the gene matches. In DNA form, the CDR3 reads TGCGCCAGCAGCTTGGAGGGTGCAGGGGGCATAGATGGCTACACCTTC. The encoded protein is CASSLEGAGGIDGYTF.

The CDR3 spells CASSATGVLSPLHF. The CDR3 DNA reads as TGTGCCAGCAGCGCAACGGGAGTCCTTTCACCCCTCCACTTT. The chain is built from TRBV5-4 and TRBJ1-6; the D is unclear. V gave up 4 bases and J gave up 9 bases, with 14 bases separating them. Germline loops: CDR1 SGHNT, CDR2 YYREEE (reference sequence). The CDR3 is made up of 14 amino acids.